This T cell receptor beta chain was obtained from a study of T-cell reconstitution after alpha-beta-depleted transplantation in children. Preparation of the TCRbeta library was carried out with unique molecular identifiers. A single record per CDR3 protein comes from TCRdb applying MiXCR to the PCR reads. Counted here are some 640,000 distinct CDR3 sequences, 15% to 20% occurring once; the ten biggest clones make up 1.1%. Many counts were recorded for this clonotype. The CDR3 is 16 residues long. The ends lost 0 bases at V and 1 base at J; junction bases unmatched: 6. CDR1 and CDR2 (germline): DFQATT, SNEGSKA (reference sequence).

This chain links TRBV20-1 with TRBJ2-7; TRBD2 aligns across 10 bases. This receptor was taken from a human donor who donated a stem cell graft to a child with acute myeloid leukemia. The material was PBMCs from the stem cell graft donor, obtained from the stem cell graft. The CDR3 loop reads CSARDAASGGSYEQYF. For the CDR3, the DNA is TGCAGTGCTAGAGATGCGGCTAGCGGGGGATCCTACGAGCAGTACTTC.